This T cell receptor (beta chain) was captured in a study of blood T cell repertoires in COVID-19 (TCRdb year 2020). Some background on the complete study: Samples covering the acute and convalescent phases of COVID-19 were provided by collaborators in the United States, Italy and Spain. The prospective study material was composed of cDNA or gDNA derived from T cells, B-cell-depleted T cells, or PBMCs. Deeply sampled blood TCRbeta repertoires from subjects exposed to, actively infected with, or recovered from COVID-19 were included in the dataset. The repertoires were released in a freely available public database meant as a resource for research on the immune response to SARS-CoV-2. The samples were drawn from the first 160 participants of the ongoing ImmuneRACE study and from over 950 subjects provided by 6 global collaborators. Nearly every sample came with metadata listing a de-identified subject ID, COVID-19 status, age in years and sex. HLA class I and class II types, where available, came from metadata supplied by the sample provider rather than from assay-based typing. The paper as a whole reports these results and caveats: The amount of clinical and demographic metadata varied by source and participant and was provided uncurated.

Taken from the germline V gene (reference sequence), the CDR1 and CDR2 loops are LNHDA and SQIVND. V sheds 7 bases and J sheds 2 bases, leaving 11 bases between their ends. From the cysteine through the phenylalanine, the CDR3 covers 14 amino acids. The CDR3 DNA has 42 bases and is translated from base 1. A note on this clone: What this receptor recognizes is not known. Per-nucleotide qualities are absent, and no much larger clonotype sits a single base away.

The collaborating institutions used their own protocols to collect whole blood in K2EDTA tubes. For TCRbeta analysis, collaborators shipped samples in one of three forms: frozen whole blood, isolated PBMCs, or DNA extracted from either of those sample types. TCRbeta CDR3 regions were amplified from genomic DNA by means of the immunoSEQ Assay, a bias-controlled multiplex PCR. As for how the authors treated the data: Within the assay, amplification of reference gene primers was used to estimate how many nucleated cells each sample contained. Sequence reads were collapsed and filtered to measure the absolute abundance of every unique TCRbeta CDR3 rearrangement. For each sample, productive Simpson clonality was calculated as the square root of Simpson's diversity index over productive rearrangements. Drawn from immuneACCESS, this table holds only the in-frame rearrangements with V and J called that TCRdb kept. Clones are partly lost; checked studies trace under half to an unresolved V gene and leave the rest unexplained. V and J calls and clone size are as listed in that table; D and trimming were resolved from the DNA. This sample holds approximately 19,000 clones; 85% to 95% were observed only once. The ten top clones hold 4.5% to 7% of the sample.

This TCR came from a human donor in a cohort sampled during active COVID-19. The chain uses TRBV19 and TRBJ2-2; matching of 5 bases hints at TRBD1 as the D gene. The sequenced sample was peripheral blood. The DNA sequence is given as TGTGCCAGTAATGTAGGGGTTAACACCGGGGAGCTGTTTTTT. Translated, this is CASNVGVNTGELFF.